The sequence of this T cell receptor (beta chain) was determined in a study of cytomegalovirus exposure and HLA in healthy donors. The CDR3 length is 15 residues. Germline CDR1 and CDR2: WNHNN and SYGVQD (reference sequence). With 6 bases clipped from V and 7 bases from J, the junction kept 11 bases outside the gene matches. Researchers ran the PCR with 60 Vbeta and 13 Jbeta primers. Data came from immunoSEQ multiplex PCR; TCRdb stores just in-frame clones and leaves some out. The sample holds about 130,000 clones, over 80% seen once. The genes are TRBV10-1 and TRBJ2-2; 7 bases map to TRBD1. The source material was PBMCs. This sequence was found in a man younger than 35 in good health and CMV-seropositive. CDR3 DNA sequence: TGCGCCAGCAGCCCGCCGGGACAGAAAAACGGGGAGCTGTTTTTT. It codes for CASSPPGQKNGELFF.